What follows is one TCR beta chain and its context. Its antigen is not identified. This sample is part of a study of blood T cells in healthy people across ages. Points from the study as a whole: Long-lived donors had more naive CD4+ cells and higher diversity than aged donors.

Each sample provided at least 6 micrograms of extracted total RNA. Together with a sample-barcoded 5' primer, a J-beta primer mix was included in a second PCR lasting roughly 6 to 12 cycles. TCRdb re-called the 5' RACE reads with MiXCR, one entry per CDR3 protein. The sample contains almost 550,000 distinct CDR3 sequences, 24% of which appear only once. Germline V lookup: CDR1 DFQATT, CDR2 SNEGSKA (reference sequence). The CDR3 is 13 residues long. A further study also used this sample, focusing on T cells of mothers and their children.

Sequencing was performed on blood. This chain links TRBV20-1 with TRBJ2-5; the D gene is possibly TRBD1 (6 bases). The DNA end lines up better with TRBJ2-7; the J call may be wrong. This receptor was taken from a boy under 18 in good health. The chain's CDR3 is CSARVQGMYEQYF. Written as DNA, the CDR3 is TGCAGTGCTAGGGTACAGGGAATGTACGAGCAGTACTTC.